This T cell receptor (beta chain) was captured in a study of shared clonotypes between healthy human individuals. This CDR3 spans 13 amino acids. Germline V gene sequence: CDR1 MNHEY, CDR2 SMNVEV (reference sequence). V was cut by 5 bases and J by 3 bases, with 11 bases left in between. Naive-designated CD8 cells lacked CD45RO, were positively enriched for CCR7, and omitted terminally differentiated effector memory CD45RA+ cells. TCRdb keeps only in-frame clones here, not all; method: immunoSEQ multiplex PCR. The sample carries hundreds of thousands of clones, around 96% recorded once. This clonotype was sampled from a man aged 25 to 40 in good health. The sample consisted of naive CD8+ T cells sorted from blood. V usage is TRBV27 and J usage is TRBJ2-7; no firm D call. CDR3: CASSSVISYEQYF. Here the CDR3 DNA reads TGTGCCAGCAGTAGTGTGATTAGCTACGAGCAGTACTTC.